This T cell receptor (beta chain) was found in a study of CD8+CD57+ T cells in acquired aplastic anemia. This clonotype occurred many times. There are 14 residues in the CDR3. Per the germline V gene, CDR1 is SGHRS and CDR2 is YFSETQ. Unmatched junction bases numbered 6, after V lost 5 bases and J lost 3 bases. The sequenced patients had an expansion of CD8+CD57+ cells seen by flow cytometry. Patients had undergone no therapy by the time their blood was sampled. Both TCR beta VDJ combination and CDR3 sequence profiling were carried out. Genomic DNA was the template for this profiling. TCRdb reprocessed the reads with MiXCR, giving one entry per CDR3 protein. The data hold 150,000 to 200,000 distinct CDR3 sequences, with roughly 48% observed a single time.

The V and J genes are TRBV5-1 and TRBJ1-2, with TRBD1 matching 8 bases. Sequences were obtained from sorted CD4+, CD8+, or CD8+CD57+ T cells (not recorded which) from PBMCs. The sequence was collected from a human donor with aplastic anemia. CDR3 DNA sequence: TGCGCCAGCAGGCCGGGACAGGTGGACTATGGCTACACCTTC. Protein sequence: CASRPGQVDYGYTF.